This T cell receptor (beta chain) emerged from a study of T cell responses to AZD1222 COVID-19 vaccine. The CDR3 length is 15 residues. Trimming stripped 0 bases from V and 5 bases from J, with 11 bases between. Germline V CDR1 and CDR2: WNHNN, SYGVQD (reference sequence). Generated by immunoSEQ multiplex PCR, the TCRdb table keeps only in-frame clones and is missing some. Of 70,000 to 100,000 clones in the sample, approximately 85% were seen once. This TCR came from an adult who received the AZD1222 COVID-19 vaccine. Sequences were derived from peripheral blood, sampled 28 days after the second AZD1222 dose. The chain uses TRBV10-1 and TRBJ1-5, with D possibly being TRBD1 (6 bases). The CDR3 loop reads CASSESRGVDQPQHF. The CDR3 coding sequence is TGCGCCAGCAGTGAGTCGAGGGGGGTCGATCAGCCCCAGCATTTT.